This T cell receptor (beta chain) derives from a study of long-term antiretroviral therapy in people with HIV. Study conclusions and caveats: All time points showed a repertoire dominated by clones expanded before ART.

At the survey level, the v3.0 immunoSEQ assay was run. Clones were read by immunoSEQ multiplex PCR, and TCRdb kept only the in-frame ones, dropping some. This table has about 28,000 clones, 80% appearing once. About this clone itself: The antigen is unknown.

Germline V gene sequence: CDR1 MDHEN, CDR2 SYDVKM. Between the trimmed V and J ends, which lost 5 bases and 5 bases, there was a span of 10 bases. CDR3 size: 13 residues. The sequence was collected from a man aged 35 to 55 with HIV. The chain employs TRBV28 and TRBJ1-3; maybe TRBD1 (5 bases). Source: unsorted PBMCs, taken 0.3 years after starting antiretroviral therapy. The CDR3 sequence is CASSGGDRNTIYF. The DNA for the CDR3 is TGTGCCAGCAGTGGAGGGGATCGAAACACCATATATTTT. Full variable domain (outside the CDR3, taken from reference TRBV28 and TRBJ1-3): DVKVTQSSRYLVKRTGEKVFLECVQDMDHENMFWYRQDPGLGLRLIYFSYDVKMKEKGDIPEGYSVSREKKERFSLILESASTNQTSMYLCASSGGDRNTIYFGEGSWLTVV.